This entry lists 32 T cell receptor beta chains sequenced from one sample in a study of blood T cell repertoires in COVID-19. Libraries were prepared by immunoSEQ multiplex PCR; TCRdb keeps only in-frame clonotypes and omits some of them. Among some 100,000 clones listed, just over 85% were seen once. Specimen: peripheral blood. Receptors were obtained from a woman in her 70s with acute or convalescent COVID-19.

This clone was seen once. The chain has TRBV11-3 and TRBJ1-6; 8 bases fit TRBD1. This CDR3 is built from 15 residues. Germline V gene sequence: CDR1 SGHNT, CDR2 YENEEA. J was trimmed by 10 bases and V by 2 bases; bases with no gene match: 7. CDR3 in DNA: TGTGCCAGCAGCTTATCGGGACAGGTCGACTCACCCCTCCACTTT. Translation: CASSLSGQVDSPLHF.

This rearrangement joins TRBV15 to TRBJ2-2; TRBD1 is a possible D gene (6 bases). V was pared by 0 bases and J by 3 bases, with 8 bases between. The CDR3 has 15 residues. Germline V gene sequence: CDR1 LNHNV, CDR2 YYDKDF (reference sequence). The CDR3 loop is CATSRESGDTGELFF. DNA for the CDR3: TGTGCCACCAGCAGAGAATCAGGGGACACCGGGGAGCTGTTTTTT.

The chain couples TRBV6-2 or TRBV6-3 to TRBJ2-7; no definite D call. Trimming shortened V by 3 bases and J by 5 bases, and 5 bases separated the two germline ends. From germline, CDR1 is MNHEY and CDR2 SVGEGT. The CDR3 runs 11 residues. The CDR3 region is CASSYDNEQYF. In DNA form, the CDR3 reads TGTGCCAGCAGTTATGACAACGAGCAGTACTTC.

This chain joins TRBV12-3 or TRBV12-4 and TRBJ2-7; D ambiguous. This CDR3 has 11 residues. Trimming removed 6 bases from V and 4 bases from J, with 7 bases in between. The CDR3 DNA follows: TGTGCCAGCAGCCCCGGTTACGAGCAGTACTTC. Residues: CASSPGYEQYF.

The V and J genes are TRBV5-4 and TRBJ1-2, with D perhaps TRBD1 (5 bases). V dropped 4 bases and J dropped 4 bases, with 17 bases sitting between them. The CDR3 spans 15 residues. Germline values: CDR1 SGHNT, CDR2 YYREEE (reference sequence). This CDR3 reads CASSPGVGNVYGYTF. The DNA for the CDR3 is TGTGCCAGCAGCCCGGGGGTCGGAAACGTCTATGGCTACACCTTC.

This chain joins TRBV5-5 and TRBJ1-1; 7 nucleotides line up with TRBD1. The V segment lost 0 bases and the J segment 4 bases; nucleotides outside the gene matches: 0. The germline V gene encodes CDR1 SGHKS and CDR2 YYEKEE (reference sequence). This CDR3 comprises 13 residues. The CDR3 spells CASSLGTGTEAFF. CDR3 coding DNA: TGTGCCAGCAGCTTGGGGACAGGCACTGAAGCTTTCTTT.

The chain employs TRBV5-5 and TRBJ1-5; a possible D gene is TRBD1 (6 bases). The CDR3 has 13 amino acids. The V end was cut by 4 bases, the J end by 9 bases, with 14 bases between. Germline V gene sequence: CDR1 SGHKS, CDR2 YYEKEE (reference sequence). The CDR3 here is CASSGRGGRPQHF. DNA of the CDR3: TGTGCCAGCAGCGGAAGGGGGGGACGGCCCCAGCATTTT.

The genes are TRBV5-1 and TRBJ1-3, with 8 bases lining up with TRBD1. Losses at the gene ends were 4 bases for V and 0 bases for J; bases not matched to a gene: 6. Germline V gene lookup returns CDR1 SGHRS and CDR2 YFSETQ. The CDR3 is 16 amino acids. As DNA, the CDR3 is TGCGCCAGCAGCACGGGACAGGCGAGCTCTGGAAACACCATATATTTT. Its protein is CASSTGQASSGNTIYF.

This clone was seen a single time. For the CDR3, the DNA is TGTGCCACCAGCAGAGATAGGGCAGGGTATGAGCAGTTCTTC. It translates to CATSRDRAGYEQFF. This chain connects TRBV15 to TRBJ2-1, with TRBD1 as a possible D gene (5 bases). Looked up from germline, CDR1 is LNHNV and CDR2 is YYDKDF (reference sequence). This CDR3 has 14 amino acids. Deletions cut 0 bases from V and 8 bases from J, with 11 bases between. Based on the CDR3 plus reference TRBV15 and TRBJ2-1, the full variable domain is DAMVIQNPRYQVTQFGKPVTLSCSQTLNHNVMYWYQQKSSQAPKLLFHYYDKDFNNEADTPDNFQSRRPNTSFCFLDIRSPGLGDTAMYLCATSRDRAGYEQFFGPGTRLTVL.

V is TRBV3-1 (or the pseudogene TRBV3-2) and J is TRBJ2-2; 7 nucleotides match TRBD1. J lost 4 bases, V lost 5 bases, and 13 bases had no gene match. The CDR3 contains 17 residues. CDR1 LGHDT and CDR2 YNNKEL come from the germline V gene (reference sequence). This CDR3 reads CASSRTDRATSTGELFF. As DNA, the CDR3 is TGTGCCAGCAGCAGAACCGACAGGGCAACCTCCACCGGGGAGCTGTTTTTT.

To note about this clone: The identical CDR3 is also encoded by other nucleotide sequences in the sample. The chain couples TRBV3-1 (or the pseudogene TRBV3-2) to TRBJ2-7; TRBD1 matches at 7 bases. V lost 4 bases and J lost 4; bases outside the gene matches: 4. Germline CDR1 reads LGHDT; CDR2 reads YNNKEL (reference sequence). This CDR3 has 13 residues. In DNA form, the CDR3 reads TGTGCCAGCAGCCTGCGACAGGGTTACGAGCAGTACTTC. The encoded protein is CASSLRQGYEQYF.

The chain couples TRBV9 to TRBJ1-1; possibly TRBD1 for D (6 bases). Between the trimmed V and J ends, which lost 7 bases and 1 base, there was a span of 8 bases. The germline gives CDR1 SGDLS, CDR2 YYNGEE. CDR3 size: 12 residues. CDR3 in DNA: TGTGCCAGCGGGGGCCCGAACACTGAAGCTTTCTTT. Residues: CASGGPNTEAFF.

J is TRBJ1-6 and V is TRBV7-8; TRBD1 is a possible D gene (5 bases). The CDR3 runs to 15 residues. V lost 4 bases to trimming and J lost 7 bases, with 14 bases between them. Germline V gives CDR1 SGHVS, CDR2 FQNEAQ. DNA for the CDR3: TGTGCCAGCAGCTCCGGACAAGGGATGAATTCACCCCTCCACTTT. It codes for CASSSGQGMNSPLHF.

The rearrangement links TRBV9 to TRBJ1-6; D gene uncertain. CDR1 is SGDLS, CDR2 YYNGEE, per germline. Trimming left V 0 bases short and J 7 bases short, with 11 bases between. This CDR3 is 15 amino acids long. CDR3 sequence reads: CASSVDVFENSPLHF. Written as DNA, the CDR3 is TGTGCCAGCAGCGTAGATGTTTTTGAGAATTCACCCCTCCACTTT.

The CDR3 DNA is TGCAGCGTTGTGGGGGACAGTGCTCGTGGCTATGGCTACACCTTC. It encodes CSVVGDSARGYGYTF. The chain is built from TRBV29-1 and TRBJ1-2, with TRBD1 identical over 7 bases. This CDR3 has 15 amino acids. From germline, CDR1 is SQVTM and CDR2 ANQGSEA. Losses at the gene ends were 4 bases for V and 4 bases for J; bases not matched to a gene: 12.

The rearrangement joins TRBV3-1 (or the pseudogene TRBV3-2) to TRBJ1-1, with D possibly matching TRBD1 (6 bases). The V end lost 1 base, the J end lost 5 bases, and 11 bases lay between the germline ends. This CDR3 is 14 amino acids long. CDR1 LGHDT and CDR2 YNNKEL come from the germline V gene (reference sequence). CDR3 protein: CASSQATGGTEAFF. In DNA, the CDR3 is TGTGCCAGCAGCCAAGCGACAGGCGGGACTGAAGCTTTCTTT.

This clone was picked up one time. The chain joins TRBV28 to TRBJ2-1, with 10 bases lining up with TRBD2. After removal of 5 bases from V and 4 bases from J, the junction contained 5 bases not matched to a gene. The CDR3 extends over 15 amino acids. Germline CDR1 is MDHEN and CDR2 is SYDVKM. The CDR3 bases are TGTGCCAGCAGTAGCGGGAGGGTGATTTACAATGAGCAGTTCTTC. Its translation is CASSSGRVIYNEQFF.

Turning to this clone: The junction shows a germline mismatch at one end, possibly a read error. The chain carries TRBV11-2 and TRBJ1-1, with D maybe TRBD1 (6 bases). Germline V CDR1 and CDR2: SGHAT, FQNNGV. The CDR3 covers 13 residues. CDR3 sequence: CASSLDRSTEAFF. In DNA form, the CDR3 reads TGTGCCAGCAGTTTAGACAGGTCCACTGAAGCTTTCTTT.

On this clone: Within the sample, other DNA sequences also encode this same CDR3. The gene calls are TRBV6-1 and TRBJ2-7; 13 bases map to TRBD2. This CDR3 region has 15 residues. The ends lost 3 bases at V and 1 base at J; junction bases unmatched: 0. In germline, CDR1 is MNHNS, CDR2 SASEGT. CDR3: CASSEGLAGSYEQYF. In DNA form, the CDR3 reads TGTGCCAGCAGTGAGGGACTAGCGGGATCCTACGAGCAGTACTTC.

The chain joins TRBV3-1 (or the pseudogene TRBV3-2) to TRBJ1-1; possible D gene TRBD1, 6 bases. This CDR3 comprises 15 residues. CDR1 and CDR2 (germline): LGHDT, YNNKEL (reference sequence). Trimming left V 6 bases short and J 1 base short, with 15 bases between. The CDR3 loop reads CASRLRDRRNTEAFF. The CDR3 coding sequence is TGTGCCAGCAGACTTAGAGACAGGCGGAACACTGAAGCTTTCTTT.

The V call is TRBV28, the J call TRBJ2-2, with TRBD2 matching over 9 bases. CDR3 length: 15 amino acids. The germline V gene has CDR1 MDHEN and CDR2 SYDVKM. V lost 6 bases, J lost 8 bases, and 10 bases stayed unmatched. The CDR3 sequence is CASSPGTSTWGELFF. The CDR3 coding sequence is TGTGCCAGCAGCCCCGGGACTAGCACGTGGGGGGAGCTGTTTTTT.

DNA of the CDR3: TGCGCCAGCAGCCAACCGGACTACCGGAGCACAGATACGCAGTATTTT. It encodes CASSQPDYRSTDTQYF. This chain uses TRBV4-1 with TRBJ2-3; D possibly corresponds to TRBD2 (6 bases). Germline lookup yields CDR1 MGHRA and CDR2 YSYEKL. Trimming stripped 2 bases from V and 0 bases from J, with 12 bases between. The CDR3 consists of 16 residues.

The rearrangement links TRBV15 to TRBJ2-7, with 8 nucleotides matching TRBD1. This CDR3 contains 13 residues. Germline V gene lookup returns CDR1 LNHNV and CDR2 YYDKDF (reference sequence). After removal of 4 bases from V and 3 bases from J, the junction contained 2 bases not matched to a gene. Here the CDR3 reads CATSIDRGYEQYF. The CDR3 DNA reads as TGTGCCACCAGCATCGACAGGGGCTACGAGCAGTACTTC.

V gene TRBV25-1 combines with J gene TRBJ2-2; 8 bases line up with TRBD1. Trimming at V came to 1 base and at J to 6 bases, leaving 10 bases not matched to a gene. In germline, CDR1 is MGHDK, CDR2 SYGVNS. The CDR3 length is 17 residues. The CDR3, as DNA: TGTGCCAGCAGTGAATTCATAGGACAGGGTCCGTCCGGGGAGCTGTTTTTT. Encoded protein: CASSEFIGQGPSGELFF.

CDR3 bases: TGTGCCAGCAGCCCACAGGTCGGGGGATGGGAAGCTTTCTTT. Its protein product is CASSPQVGGWEAFF. The chain links TRBV9 to TRBJ1-1; weak D call: TRBD1 (5 bases). The CDR3 loop spans 14 amino acids. The germline V gene has CDR1 SGDLS and CDR2 YYNGEE. Trimming cost V 4 bases and J 8 bases, with 18 bases left between them.

The chain carries TRBV6-5 and TRBJ2-7; tentatively, D is TRBD1 (6 bases). The V and J ends lost 5 bases and 1 base respectively, with 15 bases between them. Germline V gene data show CDR1 as MNHEY and CDR2 as SVGAGI. CDR3 length: 15 amino acids. The CDR3 loop reads CASSIRRDTSYEQYF. The CDR3 coding sequence is TGTGCCAGCAGTATACGACGGGACACTTCCTACGAGCAGTACTTC.

The chain has TRBV5-1 and TRBJ2-3; 10 positions match TRBD1. The V and J ends lost 0 bases and 0 bases, in that order; junction bases with no gene match: 4. Germline V gives CDR1 SGHRS, CDR2 YFSETQ. The CDR3 loop spans 17 amino acids. This chain's CDR3 is CASSLAGQGRSTDTQYF. DNA for the CDR3: TGCGCCAGCAGCTTGGCGGGACAGGGGAGAAGCACAGATACGCAGTATTTT.

The genes are TRBV10-2 and TRBJ2-1, with 14 bases lining up with TRBD2. The CDR3 contains 16 residues. Unmatched junction bases numbered 4, after V lost 2 bases and J lost 7 bases. Germline-derived CDR1 and CDR2 are WSHSY and SAAADI. DNA for the CDR3: TGCGCCAGCAGTGAGACGGGACTAGCGGGAGTTAATGAGCAGTTCTTC. As protein: CASSETGLAGVNEQFF.

The chain employs TRBV5-6 and TRBJ1-1; 10 bases line up with TRBD1. From germline, CDR1 is SGHDT and CDR2 YYEEEE. V shed 3 bases, J shed 12 bases, and the junction held 14 bases outside the gene matches. The CDR3 has 15 amino acids. The CDR3 DNA reads TGTGCCAGCAGCTCAGAATGGGGACAGGGGTGGGAGACTTTCTTT. This gives the protein CASSSEWGQGWETFF.

The rearrangement uses TRBV5-1 and TRBJ2-7; no clear D gene. The CDR3 has 13 residues. V was shortened by 5 bases and J by 2 bases, with 11 bases between the two germline ends. CDR1 is SGHRS and CDR2 is YFSETQ in the germline V gene. In DNA, the CDR3 is TGCGCCAGCAGGGGCCAGGTACCCTACGAGCAGTACTTC. Translating gives CASRGQVPYEQYF.

This sequence joins TRBV11-2 and TRBJ1-4; TRBD1 is a possible D gene (5 bases). Trimming removed 0 bases at V and 4 bases at J, with 15 bases between. CDR3 size: 17 residues. CDR1 is SGHAT, CDR2 FQNNGV, per germline. For the CDR3, the DNA is TGTGCCAGCAGCTTAGATATTTTTGACAGATTTAATGAAAAACTGTTTTTT. This translates into CASSLDIFDRFNEKLFF.

V usage is TRBV28 and J usage is TRBJ1-5; perhaps TRBD1 as D (5 bases). Germline CDR1 and CDR2: MDHEN and SYDVKM. The V gene lost 7 bases and the J gene lost 12 bases, with 19 bases spanning the gap. This CDR3 spans 13 amino acids. The CDR3, as DNA: TGTGCCAGCAAGAACGGGGGGAACCCGAACCAGCATTTT. It specifies CASKNGGNPNQHF.